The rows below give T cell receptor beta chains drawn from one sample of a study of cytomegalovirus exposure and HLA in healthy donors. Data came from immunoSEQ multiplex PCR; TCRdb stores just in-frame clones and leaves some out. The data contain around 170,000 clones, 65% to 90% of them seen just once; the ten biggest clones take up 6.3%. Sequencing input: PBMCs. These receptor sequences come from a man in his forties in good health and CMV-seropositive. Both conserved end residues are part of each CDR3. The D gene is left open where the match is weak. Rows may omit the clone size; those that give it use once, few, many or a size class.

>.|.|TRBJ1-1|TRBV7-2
CASSPELDTEAFF
TGTGCCAGCAGCCCGGAGTTGGACACTGAAGCTTTCTTT
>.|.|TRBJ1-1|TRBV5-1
CASRENTEAFF
TGCGCCAGCCGGGAGAACACTGAAGCTTTCTTT
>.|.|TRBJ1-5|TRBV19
CASSIDLGGGGYGNQPQHF
TGTGCCAGTAGTATAGACCTCGGGGGGGGCGGTTATGGCAATCAGCCCCAGCATTTT
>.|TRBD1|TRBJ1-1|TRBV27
CASAQTGGVFVFF
TGTGCCAGCGCTCAGACAGGGGGGGTGTTTGTTTTCTTT
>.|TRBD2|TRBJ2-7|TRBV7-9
CASSFPSGGEYEQYF
TGTGCCAGCAGCTTCCCTAGCGGGGGGGAATACGAGCAGTACTTC
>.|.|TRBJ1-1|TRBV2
CASSDGMGRGGTEAFF
TGTGCCAGCAGTGACGGTATGGGCAGGGGCGGCACTGAAGCTTTCTTT
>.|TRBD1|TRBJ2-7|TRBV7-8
CASSLWGQTYEQYF
TGTGCCAGCAGCTTGTGGGGACAGACCTACGAGCAGTACTTC
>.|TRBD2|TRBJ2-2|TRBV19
CASRGAGGLTGELFF
TGTGCCAGTAGGGGAGCGGGGGGCCTCACCGGGGAGCTGTTTTTT
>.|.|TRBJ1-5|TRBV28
CASRPEGQPQHF
TGTGCCAGCAGGCCGGAGGGCCAGCCCCAGCATTTT
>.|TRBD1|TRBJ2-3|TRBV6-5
CASRGQADTDTQYF
TGTGCCAGCAGGGGACAGGCCGATACAGATACGCAGTATTTT
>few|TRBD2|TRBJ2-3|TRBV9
CASSVFPFAGDYTDTQYF
TGTGCCAGCAGCGTTTTCCCCTTTGCGGGGGATTACACAGATACGCAGTATTTT
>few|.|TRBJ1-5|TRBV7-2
CASSPRGNQPQHF
TGTGCCAGCAGCCCGCGGGGCAATCAGCCCCAGCATTTT
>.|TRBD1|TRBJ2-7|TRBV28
CASRVAGTGRYEQYF
TGTGCCAGCAGGGTGGCCGGGACAGGGCGCTACGAGCAGTACTTC
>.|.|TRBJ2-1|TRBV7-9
CASSPPGTFFSYNEQFF
TGTGCCAGCAGCCCCCCGGGGACTTTTTTTTCCTACAATGAGCAGTTCTTC
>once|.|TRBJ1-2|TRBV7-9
CSSTRTTGNYGYTF
TGTTCCAGCACGCGCACGACGGGAAACTATGGCTACACCTTC
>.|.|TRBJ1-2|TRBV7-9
CASSGTLSGYTF
TGTGCCAGCAGCGGGACACTCAGCGGCTACACCTTC
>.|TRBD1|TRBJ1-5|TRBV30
CAWAPQGTGINQPQHF
TGTGCCTGGGCACCTCAAGGGACAGGTATCAATCAGCCCCAGCATTTT
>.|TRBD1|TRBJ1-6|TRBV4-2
CASSQGGRDSPLHF
TGTGCCAGCAGTCAGGGGGGTCGAGATTCACCCCTCCACTTT
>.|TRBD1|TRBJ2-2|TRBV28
CASSHRQGRTGELFF
TGTGCCAGCAGCCACCGACAGGGAAGGACCGGGGAGCTGTTTTTT
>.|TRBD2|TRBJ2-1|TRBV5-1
CASSLGRLGAGFHNEQFF
TGCGCCAGCAGCTTGGGGCGACTAGGAGCGGGGTTTCACAATGAGCAGTTCTTC
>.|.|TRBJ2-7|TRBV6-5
CASSYSGLYEQYF
TGTGCCAGCAGTTACTCGGGGCTATACGAGCAGTACTTC
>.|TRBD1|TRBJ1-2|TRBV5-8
CASSPDRDYGYTF
TGTGCCAGCAGTCCGGACAGGGATTATGGCTACACCTTC
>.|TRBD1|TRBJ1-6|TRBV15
CATSQDRGVKALHF
TGTGCCACCAGCCAAGACAGGGGGGTGAAGGCCCTCCACTTT
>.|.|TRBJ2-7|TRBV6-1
CASSEGAGATYEQYF
TGTGCCAGCAGTGAAGGGGCAGGGGCTACCTACGAGCAGTACTTC
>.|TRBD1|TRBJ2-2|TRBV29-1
CSVQQGAPGELFF
TGCAGCGTGCAACAGGGGGCGCCCGGGGAGCTGTTTTTT
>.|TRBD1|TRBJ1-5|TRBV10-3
CATRTGNSNQPQHF
TGTGCCACCCGGACAGGGAATAGCAATCAGCCCCAGCATTTT
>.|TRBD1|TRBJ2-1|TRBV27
CASSTGAPTPAYNEQFF
TGTGCCAGCAGTACAGGGGCCCCAACCCCGGCTTACAATGAGCAGTTCTTC
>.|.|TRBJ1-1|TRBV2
CASREPDSLNTEAFF
TGTGCCAGCAGGGAACCCGACAGTCTGAACACTGAAGCTTTCTTT
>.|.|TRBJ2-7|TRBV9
CASSVGGLSSYEQYF
TGTGCCAGCAGCGTCGGGGGTTTAAGCTCCTACGAGCAGTACTTC